Following are 16 T cell receptor beta chains from one sample sequenced in a study of cytomegalovirus exposure and HLA in healthy donors. PCR was performed using 60 Vbeta and 13 Jbeta primers. Produced via immunoSEQ multiplex PCR; TCRdb's table is partial and in-frame only. Found here are roughly 220,000 clones, 82% of them singletons; the top ten hold 2.7%. Sequenced sample: PBMCs. The receptors stem from a woman in her thirties or forties in good health and CMV-seronegative.

This chain connects TRBV2 to TRBJ2-3, with D perhaps TRBD1 (5 bases). Germline CDR1 SNHLY, CDR2 FYNNEI. The CDR3 loop spans 12 amino acids. The V gene lost 3 bases and the J gene lost 9 bases, with 10 bases spanning the gap. The CDR3 DNA reads TGTGCCAGCAGTGACAGGGCCGGCACGCAGTATTTT. This translates into CASSDRAGTQYF.

The J gene is TRBJ2-5, the V gene TRBV28; a possible D gene is TRBD2 (6 bases). Germline V gives CDR1 MDHEN, CDR2 SYDVKM. Deletions cut 11 bases from V and 2 bases from J, with 18 bases between. The CDR3 is made up of 14 amino acids. The CDR3 is CAGAFGGTQETQYF. In DNA form, the CDR3 reads TGTGCCGGAGCTTTCGGAGGGACGCAAGAGACCCAGTACTTC.

The rearrangement joins TRBV7-9 to TRBJ1-5, with a weak D call TRBD1 (6 bases). The CDR3 is made up of 15 amino acids. Germline CDR1 is SEHNR and CDR2 is FQNEAQ (reference sequence). V gave up 5 bases and J gave up 4 bases, with 15 bases separating them. The CDR3 DNA follows: TGTGCCAGCAGCAAGGACAGTTACAAAAATCAGCCCCAGCATTTT. Protein product: CASSKDSYKNQPQHF.

The rearrangement uses TRBV27 and TRBJ1-1; 7 nucleotides line up with TRBD1. Germline-derived CDR1 and CDR2 are MNHEY and SMNVEV (reference sequence). This CDR3 contains 14 residues. After removal of 5 bases from V and 2 bases from J, the junction contained 5 bases not matched to a gene. CDR3 residues: CASSRRQGNTEAFF. The CDR3 nucleotides are TGTGCCAGCAGTCGGAGACAGGGTAACACTGAAGCTTTCTTT.

The chain couples TRBV6-1 to TRBJ1-4; D ambiguous. CDR1 and CDR2 from the germline V gene are MNHNS and SASEGT. The CDR3 has 15 amino acids. Trimming took 2 bases from V and 11 from J, leaving 18 bases between them. The CDR3 reads CASSELAASSSKLFF. CDR3 coding DNA: TGTGCCAGCAGTGAACTTGCGGCCAGTTCCAGCAAACTGTTTTTT.

A note on this clone: The same CDR3 is also encoded by other DNA sequences in this sample. J is TRBJ2-1 and V is TRBV5-1, with 9 nucleotides matching TRBD1. The germline V gene encodes CDR1 SGHRS and CDR2 YFSETQ. J was trimmed by 1 base and V by 4 bases; bases with no gene match: 3. CDR3 size: 15 residues. CDR3 sequence reads: CASSLGQGSYNEQFF. CDR3 coding DNA: TGCGCCAGCAGCCTGGGACAGGGTTCCTACAATGAGCAGTTCTTC.

This sequence joins TRBV10-3 and TRBJ1-5, with 7 nucleotides matching TRBD1. V dropped 2 bases and J dropped 5; count of bases not matched to a gene: 12. Germline CDR1 is ENHRY and CDR2 is SYGVKD. The length of the CDR3 is 17 residues. The CDR3 here is CAISERATGHSYQPQHF. CDR3 in DNA: TGTGCCATCAGTGAGAGGGCGACAGGGCATTCCTATCAGCCCCAGCATTTT.

The rearrangement links TRBV27 to TRBJ2-7, with 7 bases aligning to TRBD1. The CDR3 covers 14 residues. The V and J ends lost 5 bases and 4 bases, in that order; junction bases with no gene match: 8. Germline CDR1 is MNHEY and CDR2 is SMNVEV (reference sequence). The CDR3 DNA reads TGTGCCAGCAGTCCCCTGACAGGGATTTACGAGCAGTACTTC. It codes for CASSPLTGIYEQYF.

This clone was counted a few times. The chain is built from TRBV11-2 and TRBJ2-1; D might be TRBD2 (6 bases). The germline V and J ends were trimmed by 5 bases and 4 bases, with 15 bases remaining between them. CDR1 and CDR2 (germline): SGHAT, FQNNGV. The CDR3 covers 15 residues. The CDR3 DNA reads as TGTGCCAGCAGCACCGGTGGGGGGAGATACAATGAGCAGTTCTTC. Its protein is CASSTGGGRYNEQFF. The complete variable domain, with remaining parts taken from reference TRBV11-2 and TRBJ2-1, reads EAGVAQSPRYKIIEKRQSVAFWCNPISGHATLYWYQQILGQGPKLLIQFQNNGVVDDSQLPKDRFSAERLKGVDSTLKIQPAKLEDSAVYLCASSTGGGRYNEQFFGPGTRLTVL.

The genes are TRBV9 and TRBJ2-1; the D gene is possibly TRBD2 (6 bases). Trimming took off 4 bases at V and 9 bases at J, with 11 bases between the two ends. CDR3 length equals 12 residues. The germline V gene has CDR1 SGDLS and CDR2 YYNGEE. The CDR3 reads CASSRDGGEQFF. CDR3 sequence (DNA): TGTGCCAGCAGCCGGGACGGGGGTGAGCAGTTCTTC.

The CDR3 region has the DNA TGCGCCAGCAGCCCGGTGGGCTCACTGAATGAAAAACTGTTTTTT. Translation gives CASSPVGSLNEKLFF. The chain is built from TRBV5-1 and TRBJ1-4; D gene ambiguous. Germline CDR1 reads SGHRS; CDR2 reads YFSETQ. The V end was cut by 4 bases, the J end by 5 bases, with 15 bases between. This CDR3 is 15 amino acids long.

The chain links TRBV30 to TRBJ1-2; no reliable D call. The CDR3 sequence is 12 residues long. Germline CDR1 GTSNPN, CDR2 SVGIG (reference sequence). Trimming removed 3 bases from V and 7 bases from J, with 12 bases in between. The CDR3 bases are TGTGCCTGGAGCGAGGGTTTTTCTGGCTACACCTTC. Protein sequence: CAWSEGFSGYTF. Full variable domain (outside the CDR3, taken from reference TRBV30 and TRBJ1-2): SQTIHQWPATLVQPVGSPLSLECTVEGTSNPNLYWYRQAAGRGLQLLFYSVGIGQISSEVPQNLSASRPQDRQFILSSKKLLLSDSGFYLCAWSEGFSGYTFGSGTRLTVV.

V is TRBV29-1 and J is TRBJ2-4, with D perhaps TRBD1 (6 bases). The CDR3 has 12 residues. Trimming took off 2 bases at V and 9 bases at J, with 11 bases between the two ends. CDR1 and CDR2 (germline): SQVTM, ANQGSEA. CDR3 in amino acids: CSVERGRGIQYF. Written as DNA, the CDR3 is TGCAGCGTTGAAAGGGGCAGGGGCATTCAGTACTTC.

J is TRBJ1-5 and V is TRBV28, with TRBD1 matching over 7 bases. This CDR3 has 16 amino acids. Germline V CDR1 and CDR2: MDHEN, SYDVKM. Trimming took 2 bases from V and 5 from J; bases not matched to a gene: 9. The CDR3 loop is CASSLRPQGSHQPQHF. DNA of the CDR3: TGTGCCAGCAGTTTAAGACCACAGGGGTCGCATCAGCCCCAGCATTTT.

V gene TRBV6-5 combines with J gene TRBJ2-7; D may be TRBD1 (5 bases). V dropped 0 bases and J dropped 5 bases, with 14 bases sitting between them. The CDR3 contains 15 residues. Germline CDR1 MNHEY, CDR2 SVGAGI. The CDR3 sequence is CASSYSRTPSHEQYF. In DNA form, the CDR3 reads TGTGCCAGCAGTTACTCGAGGACACCATCCCACGAGCAGTACTTC.

The chain links TRBV7-9 to TRBJ2-5, with 12 nucleotides matching TRBD2. Germline-derived CDR1 and CDR2 are SEHNR and FQNEAQ (reference sequence). The CDR3 runs 17 residues. V shed 5 bases, J shed 4 bases, and the junction held 11 bases outside the gene matches. In DNA form, the CDR3 reads TGTGCCAGCAGCCAGACTAGCGGGAGAGGTGTGGGAGAGACCCAGTACTTC. Its protein product is CASSQTSGRGVGETQYF.